This record looks at one TCR beta chain sequence and its context. These data come from a study of shared T cell receptors in the human thymus. Here immunoSEQ multiplex PCR was the method, and the copy in TCRdb shows in-frame clones only, minus some. Of 550,000 to 800,000 clones listed, approximately 85% are singletons. The same sample was also used in a study of human thymus T cells. That investigation notes: V and J genes seemed to be used with bias in thymic and blood repertoires.

What was sequenced was thymocytes. This receptor was taken from a girl under three years old with a congenital heart defect.

The CDR3 coding sequence is TGTGCCACCAGCAAAAAGGCGGGGGGGTCCTACAATGAGCAGTTCTTC. It codes for CATSKKAGGSYNEQFF. V gene TRBV15 combines with J gene TRBJ2-1, with 9 bases identical to TRBD2. The CDR3 has 16 residues. Germline-derived CDR1 and CDR2 are LNHNV and YYDKDF (reference sequence). The J segment lost 1 base and the V segment lost 4 bases, leaving 5 bases of the junction unmatched.